Each of the 27 T cell receptor beta chains below was sequenced from the same sample in a study of T cell repertoires in ileal Crohn's disease (dated by TCRdb to the late 2010s). The library was generated by the immunoSEQ multiplex PCR assay. TCRdb took this table from immuneACCESS and kept in-frame rearrangements with V and J called. Such tables lack part of the clones; where checked against another copy, unresolved V genes explain under half of the gap, and the rest is unexplained. The sample table records about 3,800 clones; about four fifths of these occur just once. The leading ten clones occupy 6.7% of the sample. The sequenced sample consisted of ileal tissue. The receptors shown here come from an adult with Crohn's disease.

In regard to this clone: One end of the junction does not line up with germline, which may come from a read error. The CDR3 region is CASSRTSGESGVF. In DNA form, the CDR3 reads TGTGCCAGCAGCAGGACTAGCGGGGAGTCGGGTGTCTTT. This chain uses TRBV11-2 with TRBJ2-3, with 12 bases aligning to TRBD2. The CDR3 spans 13 residues. CDR1 and CDR2 (germline): SGHAT, FQNNGV.

Points on this clone: This specimen includes other DNA sequences encoding the same CDR3. The chain has TRBV5-1 and TRBJ1-2; TRBD1 agrees at 11 bases. This CDR3 comprises 14 residues. V lost 4 bases and J lost 6; bases outside the gene matches: 5. Germline V gene data show CDR1 as SGHRS and CDR2 as YFSETQ. This CDR3 is CASSLGQGADGYTF. The CDR3 DNA reads TGCGCCAGCAGCCTAGGACAGGGGGCTGATGGCTACACCTTC.

The chain carries TRBV7-2 and TRBJ1-2; no reliable D call. The germline V and J ends were trimmed by 3 bases and 4 bases, with 6 bases remaining between them. CDR1 SGHTA and CDR2 FQGNSA come from the germline V gene. The CDR3 is 12 amino acids. The CDR3 nucleotides are TGTGCCAGCAGCTTTAGCCGCTATGGCTACACCTTC. Translation: CASSFSRYGYTF.

The chain recombines TRBV7-8 with TRBJ1-3, with 9 bases aligning to TRBD1. The CDR3 sequence is 17 residues long. Trimming removed 5 bases from V and 3 bases from J; junction bases left unmatched: 11. Per germline, CDR1 SGHVS and CDR2 FQNEAQ. The CDR3 spells CASSLRTGARSGNTIYF. Written as DNA, the CDR3 is TGTGCCAGCAGCCTTCGGACAGGGGCGAGAAGTGGAAACACCATATATTTT.

The V gene is TRBV9, the J gene TRBJ2-3, with TRBD2 identical over 7 bases. After removal of 0 bases from V and 2 bases from J, the junction contained 6 bases not matched to a gene. Per germline, CDR1 SGDLS and CDR2 YYNGEE. The CDR3 runs 16 residues. CDR3 loop: CASSVGASGYTDTQYF. The CDR3 DNA sequence: TGTGCCAGCAGCGTAGGGGCTAGCGGTTACACAGATACGCAGTATTTT.

This clone was counted between two and nine times. Written as DNA, the CDR3 is TGTGCCAGCAGTGATACCCGGTTTTACAATGAGCAGTTCTTC. This sequence encodes CASSDTRFYNEQFF. V usage is TRBV11-2 and J usage is TRBJ2-1, with D uncertain. CDR3 size: 14 residues. Deletions cut 6 bases from V and 4 bases from J, with 13 bases between. Germline CDR1 SGHAT, CDR2 FQNNGV. The full variable domain, its missing parts supplied by reference TRBV11-2 and TRBJ2-1, is EAGVAQSPRYKIIEKRQSVAFWCNPISGHATLYWYQQILGQGPKLLIQFQNNGVVDDSQLPKDRFSAERLKGVDSTLKIQPAKLEDSAVYLCASSDTRFYNEQFFGPGTRLTVL.

This clone was picked up a small number of times. The V call is TRBV19, the J call TRBJ2-1; 7 bases are shared with TRBD2. The CDR3 contains 15 residues. Trimming took 4 bases from V and 5 from J; bases not matched to a gene: 8. Germline V gene data show CDR1 as LNHDA and CDR2 as SQIVND (reference sequence). CDR3: CASSTWGGQDNEQFF. Here the CDR3 DNA reads TGTGCCAGTAGTACGTGGGGGGGTCAAGACAATGAGCAGTTCTTC.

The V and J genes are TRBV19 and TRBJ2-3, with D perhaps matching TRBD1 (7 bases). The V end lost 3 bases, the J end lost 3 bases, and 10 bases lay between the germline ends. This CDR3 region has 14 residues. CDR1 LNHDA and CDR2 SQIVND come from the germline V gene (reference sequence). CDR3 coding DNA: TGTGCCAGTAGTATCAGGGGGGCGACAGATACGCAGTATTTT. It codes for CASSIRGATDTQYF.

The chain employs TRBV6-6 and TRBJ1-1; D may be TRBD1 (6 bases). CDR1 is MNHNY and CDR2 is SVGAGI in the germline V gene (reference sequence). V dropped 2 bases and J dropped 6 bases, with 10 bases sitting between them. The CDR3 contains 13 residues. CDR3 DNA sequence: TGTGCCAGCAGTTACAGCGGGGGCCCTGAAGCTTTCTTT. Encoded protein: CASSYSGGPEAFF.

The rearrangement links TRBV5-4 to TRBJ2-4; D not certain. CDR1 SGHNT and CDR2 YYREEE come from the germline V gene (reference sequence). The CDR3 has 14 residues. V lost 0 bases and J lost 0, with 4 bases in between. CDR3 in amino acids: CASSLELAKNIQYF. The CDR3 DNA follows: TGTGCCAGCAGCTTGGAACTAGCCAAAAACATTCAGTACTTC.

V gene TRBV5-1 combines with J gene TRBJ2-1; 10 bases agree with TRBD1. This CDR3 spans 18 amino acids. Germline trimming cut 1 base from V and 8 bases from J; bases unmatched to any gene: 15. Per the germline V gene, CDR1 is SGHRS and CDR2 is YFSETQ. The CDR3: CASSLQTPGTGAGDEQFF. The DNA of the CDR3 is TGCGCCAGCAGCTTGCAGACCCCCGGGACAGGGGCCGGGGATGAGCAGTTCTTC. The complete variable domain, with remaining parts taken from reference TRBV5-1 and TRBJ2-1, reads KAGVTQTPRYLIKTRGQQVTLSCSPISGHRSVSWYQQTPGQGLQFLFEYFSETQRNKGNFPGRFSGRQFSNSRSEMNVSTLELGDSALYLCASSLQTPGTGAGDEQFFGPGTRLTVL.

The genes are TRBV11-3 and TRBJ2-3, with D possibly matching TRBD2 (6 bases). This CDR3 has 14 amino acids. Trimming took off 5 bases at V and 8 bases at J, with 17 bases between the two ends. Per germline, CDR1 SGHNT and CDR2 YENEEA. The DNA for the CDR3 is TGTGCCAGCAGCCCGGGACTGGGGATCGTTACGCAGTATTTT. Translated, it gives CASSPGLGIVTQYF. Based on the CDR3 plus reference TRBV11-3 and TRBJ2-3, the full variable domain is EAGVVQSPRYKIIEKKQPVAFWCNPISGHNTLYWYLQNLGQGPELLIRYENEEAVDDSQLPKDRFSAERLKGVDSTLKIQPAELGDSAVYLCASSPGLGIVTQYFGPGTRLTVL.

J is TRBJ2-1 and V is TRBV2, with a possible D match to TRBD2 (5 bases). Germline V gene sequence: CDR1 SNHLY, CDR2 FYNNEI. V was shortened by 3 bases and J by 4 bases, with 16 bases between the two germline ends. The CDR3 sequence is 16 residues long. The chain's CDR3 is CASSDVRGNGYNEQFF. CDR3 sequence (DNA): TGTGCCAGCAGTGACGTGAGAGGGAACGGATACAATGAGCAGTTCTTC.

The V call is TRBV4-2, the J call TRBJ1-2; TRBD1 matches at 7 bases. CDR3 length: 16 residues. J lost 4 bases, V lost 0 bases, and 8 bases had no gene match. Germline V CDR1 and CDR2: LGHNA, YNFKEQ. The CDR3 nucleotides read TGTGCCAGCAGCCAAGAACAGGGACAGCCGGGCTATGGCTACACCTTC. Amino acid sequence: CASSQEQGQPGYGYTF.

This clone occurred once. The chain links TRBV28 to TRBJ1-6, with 8 bases fitting TRBD1. The CDR3 totals 14 residues. V gave up 6 bases and J gave up 7 bases; unmatched junction bases: 5. Germline values: CDR1 MDHEN, CDR2 SYDVKM. CDR3 loop: CASSPGGRNSPLHF. The CDR3 nucleotides read TGTGCCAGCAGCCCAGGGGGCAGGAATTCACCCCTCCACTTT.

The chain couples TRBV5-4 to TRBJ1-2; perhaps TRBD1 as D (6 bases). The CDR3 consists of 16 residues. The V and J ends lost 3 bases and 2 bases respectively, with 17 bases between them. CDR1 is SGHNT, CDR2 YYREEE, per germline (reference sequence). CDR3 nucleotides: TGTGCCAGCAGCTCCGGGGGGCAGGGGAGAAACTATGGCTACACCTTC. Translation gives CASSSGGQGRNYGYTF.

This chain uses TRBV5-1 with TRBJ2-2; D unclear. The V gene's germline CDR1 is SGHRS and CDR2 YFSETQ. Trimming left V 6 bases short and J 0 bases short, with 21 bases between. The CDR3 length is 18 residues. CDR3 DNA sequence: TGCGCCAGCACCCCTGGTGGCAGGCTTACCGCGAACACCGGGGAGCTGTTTTTT. This gives the protein CASTPGGRLTANTGELFF.

This chain joins TRBV12-5 and TRBJ1-4, with TRBD1 matching over 7 bases. The CDR3 sequence is 12 residues long. V shed 6 bases, J shed 12 bases, and the junction held 7 bases outside the gene matches. Germline CDR1 reads LGHNT; CDR2 reads FRNRAP. DNA for the CDR3: TGTGCTAGTGGCCCCCTCACAGGGGAACTGTTTTTT. This sequence encodes CASGPLTGELFF.

The V gene is TRBV5-6, the J gene TRBJ1-5; no definite D call. The V and J ends lost 0 bases and 0 bases respectively, with 7 bases between them. CDR3 length equals 15 residues. CDR1 is SGHDT, CDR2 YYEEEE, per germline. This chain's CDR3 is CASSLGSHSNQPQHF. CDR3 coding DNA: TGTGCCAGCAGCTTGGGCAGTCATAGCAATCAGCCCCAGCATTTT. The full variable domain, rest sourced from reference TRBV5-6 and TRBJ1-5, is DAGVTQSPTHLIKTRGQQVTLRCSPKSGHDTVSWYQQALGQGPQFIFQYYEEEERQRGNFPDRFSGHQFPNYSSELNVNALLLGDSALYLCASSLGSHSNQPQHFGDGTRLSIL.

The chain links TRBV19 to TRBJ1-2; 7 bases are a match to TRBD1. V gave up 1 base and J gave up 5 bases; unmatched junction bases: 4. Germline CDR1 and CDR2: LNHDA and SQIVND (reference sequence). This CDR3 contains 14 residues. The CDR3 region has the DNA TGTGCCAGTAGTATAGCCGGGACAGAGTATGGCTACACCTTC. Encoded protein: CASSIAGTEYGYTF.

The chain links TRBV6-5 to TRBJ1-3; the D gene is possibly TRBD1 (5 bases). V gave up 2 bases and J gave up 2 bases, with 10 bases separating them. The CDR3 extends over 15 amino acids. Germline V gene data show CDR1 as MNHEY and CDR2 as SVGAGI. The CDR3 reads CASSYGLRAGNTIYF. The CDR3 coding sequence is TGTGCCAGCAGTTACGGGCTCAGGGCTGGAAACACCATATATTTT.

The J gene is TRBJ2-7, the V gene TRBV14, with D perhaps TRBD2 (7 bases). The germline gives CDR1 SGHDN, CDR2 FVKESK. The length of the CDR3 is 15 residues. V gave up 4 bases and J gave up 5 bases, with 18 bases separating them. The CDR3 spells CASSPTGGLWDEQYF. The CDR3 DNA reads as TGTGCCAGCAGCCCAACCGGGGGGCTTTGGGACGAGCAGTACTTC.

V gene TRBV11-3 combines with J gene TRBJ2-7, with a possible D match to TRBD2 (5 bases). Germline CDR1 and CDR2: SGHNT and YENEEA. The CDR3 covers 13 residues. V was cut by 0 bases and J by 6 bases, with 9 bases left in between. CDR3: CASSLDLGSEQYF. CDR3 nucleotide sequence: TGTGCCAGCAGCTTAGATTTAGGGAGCGAGCAGTACTTC.

The gene calls are TRBV7-9 and TRBJ1-5; 8 bases agree with TRBD1. Germline lookup yields CDR1 SEHNR and CDR2 FQNEAQ (reference sequence). J was trimmed by 7 bases and V by 4 bases; bases with no gene match: 12. The CDR3 length is 16 residues. Here the CDR3 reads CASSSEQGASGQPQHF. The CDR3 DNA follows: TGTGCCAGCAGCTCCGAGCAGGGGGCATCGGGGCAGCCCCAGCATTTT.

The V call is TRBV30, the J call TRBJ1-5; D unclear. Germline V CDR1 and CDR2: GTSNPN, SVGIG (reference sequence). Trimming removed 7 bases from V and 3 bases from J, with 10 bases in between. This CDR3 is 12 amino acids long. The CDR3 is CALAEANQPQHF. CDR3 DNA sequence: TGTGCCTTGGCGGAGGCCAATCAGCCCCAGCATTTT.

The J gene is TRBJ2-1, the V gene TRBV7-8, with D tentatively TRBD2 (6 bases). The CDR3 consists of 20 residues. The germline gives CDR1 SGHVS, CDR2 FQNEAQ. The V end was cut by 5 bases, the J end by 9 bases, with 35 bases between. Here the CDR3 reads CASSLTPPQARYTQGGEQFF. Here the CDR3 DNA reads TGTGCCAGCAGCCTTACCCCCCCTCAGGCCCGGTACACGCAGGGAGGTGAGCAGTTCTTC.

The chain employs TRBV25-1 and TRBJ2-3; TRBD2 agrees at 9 bases. CDR1 is MGHDK, CDR2 SYGVNS, per germline. The V segment lost 2 bases and the J segment 2 bases; nucleotides outside the gene matches: 8. This CDR3 contains 17 residues. This CDR3 reads CASSEGLSGGITDTQYF. The CDR3 DNA reads TGTGCCAGCAGTGAAGGGTTAAGCGGGGGGATCACAGATACGCAGTATTTT.